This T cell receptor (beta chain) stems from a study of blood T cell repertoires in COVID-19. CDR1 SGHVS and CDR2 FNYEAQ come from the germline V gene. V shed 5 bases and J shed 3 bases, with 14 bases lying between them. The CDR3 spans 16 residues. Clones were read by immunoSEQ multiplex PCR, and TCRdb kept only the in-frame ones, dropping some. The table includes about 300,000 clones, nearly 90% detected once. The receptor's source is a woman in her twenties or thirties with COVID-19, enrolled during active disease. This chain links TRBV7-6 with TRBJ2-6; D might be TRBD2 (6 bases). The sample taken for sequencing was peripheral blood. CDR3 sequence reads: CASSPRRGSGANVLTF. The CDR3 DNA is TGTGCCAGCAGCCCCAGGCGGGGAAGTGGGGCCAACGTCCTGACTTTC.